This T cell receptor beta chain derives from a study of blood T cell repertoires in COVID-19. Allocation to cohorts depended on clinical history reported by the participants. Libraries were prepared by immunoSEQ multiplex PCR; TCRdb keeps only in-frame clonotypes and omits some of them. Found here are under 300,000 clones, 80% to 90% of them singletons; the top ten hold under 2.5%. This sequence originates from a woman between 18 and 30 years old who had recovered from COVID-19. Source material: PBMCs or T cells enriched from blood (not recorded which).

DNA of the CDR3: TGCGCCAGCAGTTTGACTAGCGGTTACTACGAGCAGTACTTC. Amino acids: CASSLTSGYYEQYF. The rearrangement uses TRBV10-2 and TRBJ2-7; 9 bases match TRBD2. This CDR3 is built from 14 residues. From germline, CDR1 is WSHSY and CDR2 SAAADI. The ends lost 5 bases at V and 3 bases at J; junction bases unmatched: 5.